A selection of T cell receptor beta chains follows, all from one sample in a study of blood T cells in healthy people across ages. Via MiXCR, TCRdb re-called the 5' RACE reads, giving one row per CDR3 protein. Found here are about 730,000 distinct CDR3 sequences, 35% to 45% of them singletons; the top ten hold approximately 22%. The source material was blood. These receptors originate from a woman aged 55 to 70 in good health. Both conserved end residues are part of each CDR3. Each record gives: D gene, V gene, clone size, J gene, CDR3 protein, CDR3 DNA. The D gene is left open where the match is weak. Clone size appears in some rows only: once, few, many, or a class for an expanded clone.

>TRBD1|TRBV7-9|.|TRBJ2-1
CASSFRGWLGQKDNEQFF
TGTGCCAGCAGCTTCCGTGGGTGGCTGGGACAGAAAGACAATGAGCAGTTCTTC
>.|TRBV6-2/TRBV6-3|many|TRBJ2-7
CASTRAQGSYEQYF
TGTGCCAGCACCCGAGCCCAGGGTTCCTACGAGCAGTACTTC
>TRBD2|TRBV12-3/TRBV12-4|.|TRBJ2-1
CASSLSSGSDEQFF
TGTGCCAGCAGTTTATCTAGCGGGAGCGATGAGCAGTTCTTC
>TRBD2|TRBV15|.|TRBJ2-5
CATSRVGGEEQYF
TGTGCCACCAGCAGAGTTGGGGGGGAGGAGCAGTACTTC
>TRBD2|TRBV10-3|.|TRBJ2-1
CAISKREGALNEQFF
TGTGCCATCAGCAAGCGGGAGGGCGCCCTCAATGAGCAGTTCTTC
>TRBD2|TRBV6-2/TRBV6-3|.|TRBJ2-4
CASSRRWTSGRAYHERYF
TGTGCCAGCAGCCGACGGTGGACTAGCGGGAGGGCCTACCACGAGCGGTACTTC
>TRBD1|TRBV3-1|.|TRBJ2-3
CASSPGQGFTDTQYF
TGTGCCAGCAGCCCGGGACAGGGGTTCACAGATACGCAGTATTTT
>.|TRBV27|.|TRBJ2-7
CASSFMVQGGYEQYF
TGTGCCAGCAGTTTCATGGTCCAGGGCGGCTACGAGCAGTACTTC
>TRBD1|TRBV5-1|.|TRBJ2-4
CASSSPPGGSKNIQYF
TGCGCCAGCAGCTCTCCTCCAGGGGGCTCCAAAAACATTCAGTACTTC
>.|TRBV21-1|.|TRBJ2-7
CASSRIPAANSYEQYF
TGTGCCAGCAGCAGGATCCCGGCAGCGAACTCCTACGAGCAGTACTTC
>TRBD1|TRBV29-1|many|TRBJ2-5
CSVDRDRGTLRQPETQYF
TGCAGCGTTGACCGGGACAGGGGGACCCTTAGACAACCTGAGACCCAGTACTTC
>.|TRBV20-1|few|TRBJ2-1
CSASSRRGYEQFF
TGCAGTGCTAGCTCGCGGAGGGGCTATGAGCAGTTCTTC
>.|TRBV3-1|.|TRBJ1-2
CASSQVFGEEGYTF
TGTGCCAGCAGCCAAGTTTTCGGAGAAGAGGGCTACACCTTC
>.|TRBV27|.|TRBJ2-3
CASSRGLGDDTQYF
TGTGCCAGCAGTAGAGGGCTAGGAGACGATACGCAGTATTTT
>.|TRBV13|.|TRBJ2-5
CASSNLEETQYF
TGTGCCAGCAGCAATTTAGAAGAGACCCAGTACTTC
>.|TRBV28|.|TRBJ2-3
CASTPFEISGSYTDTQYF
TGTGCCAGCACGCCTTTTGAAATATCTGGGTCGTACACAGATACGCAGTATTTT
>.|TRBV4-1|.|TRBJ2-1
CASSQEGRTRNGEQFF
TGCGCCAGCAGCCAAGAAGGAAGGACCCGAAACGGTGAGCAGTTTTTC
>TRBD2|TRBV9|.|TRBJ2-1
CASSAAWTSGNEQFF
TGTGCCAGCAGCGCCGCATGGACTAGTGGCAATGAGCAGTTCTTC
>.|TRBV9|.|TRBJ1-5
CASSVDFDQPQHF
TGTGCCAGCAGCGTAGATTTCGATCAGCCCCAGCATTTT
>.|TRBV28|few|TRBJ1-1
CASSTTRDTEAFF
TGTGCCAGCAGCACTACCCGGGACACTGAAGCTTTCTTT
>TRBD1|TRBV12-3/TRBV12-4|many|TRBJ1-2
CASRTGGGGYTF
TGTGCCAGCAGGACAGGGGGCGGAGGCTACACCTTC
>.|TRBV6-5|.|TRBJ2-4
CASSYAGARAKNIQYF
TGTGCCAGCAGTTACGCAGGGGCGAGGGCCAAAAACATTCAGTACTTC
>TRBD2|TRBV20-1|.|TRBJ2-1
CSARDEGLAGGEQFF
TGCAGTGCTAGAGATGAGGGACTAGCGGGAGGCGAGCAGTTCTTC
>TRBD2|TRBV7-2|.|TRBJ2-1
CASSLLAGVPNEQFF
TGTGCCAGCAGCTTATTAGCGGGAGTTCCCAATGAGCAGTTCTTC
>.|TRBV20-1|few|TRBJ2-7
CSARKTGRSEQYF
TGCAGTGCTAGAAAGACAGGTCGAAGCGAGCAGTACTTC